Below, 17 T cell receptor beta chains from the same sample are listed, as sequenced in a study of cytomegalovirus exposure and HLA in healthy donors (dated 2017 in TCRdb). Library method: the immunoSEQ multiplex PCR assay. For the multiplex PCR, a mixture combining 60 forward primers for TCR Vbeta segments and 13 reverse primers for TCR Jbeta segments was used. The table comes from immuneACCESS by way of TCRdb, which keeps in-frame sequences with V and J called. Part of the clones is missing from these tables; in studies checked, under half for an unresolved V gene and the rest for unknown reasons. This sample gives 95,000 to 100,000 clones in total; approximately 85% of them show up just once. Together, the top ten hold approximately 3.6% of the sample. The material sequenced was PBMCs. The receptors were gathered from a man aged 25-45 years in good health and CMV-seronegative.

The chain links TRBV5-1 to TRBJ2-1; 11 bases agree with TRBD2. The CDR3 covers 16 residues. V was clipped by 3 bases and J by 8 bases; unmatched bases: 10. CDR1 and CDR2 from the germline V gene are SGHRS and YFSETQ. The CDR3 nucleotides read TGCGCCAGCAGCTCCTTACTAGCGGGGGCAGGGGATGAGCAGTTCTTC. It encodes CASSSLLAGAGDEQFF.

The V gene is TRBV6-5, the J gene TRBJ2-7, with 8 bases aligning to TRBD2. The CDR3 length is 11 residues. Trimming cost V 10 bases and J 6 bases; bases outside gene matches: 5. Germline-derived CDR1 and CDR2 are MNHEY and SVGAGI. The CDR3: CATGRGAEQYF. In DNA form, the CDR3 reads TGTGCCACCGGGAGGGGGGCCGAGCAGTACTTC.

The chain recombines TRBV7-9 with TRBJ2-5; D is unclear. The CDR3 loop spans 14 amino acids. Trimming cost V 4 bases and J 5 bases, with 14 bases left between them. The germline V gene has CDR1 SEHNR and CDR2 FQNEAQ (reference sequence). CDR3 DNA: TGTGCCAGCAGCTCGACGGGTCTCCGGGAGACCCAGTACTTC. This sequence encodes CASSSTGLRETQYF.

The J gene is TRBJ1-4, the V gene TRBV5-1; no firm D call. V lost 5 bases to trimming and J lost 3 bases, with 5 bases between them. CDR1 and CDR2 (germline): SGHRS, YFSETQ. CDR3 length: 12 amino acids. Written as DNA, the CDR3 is TGCGCCAGCAGAGCTTCTAATGAAAAACTGTTTTTT. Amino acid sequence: CASRASNEKLFF.

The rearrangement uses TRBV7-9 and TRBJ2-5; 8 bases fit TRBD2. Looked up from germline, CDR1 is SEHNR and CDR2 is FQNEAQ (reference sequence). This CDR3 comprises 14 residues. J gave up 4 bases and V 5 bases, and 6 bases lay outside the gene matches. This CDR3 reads CASSPNGGGETQYF. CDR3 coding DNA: TGTGCCAGCAGCCCCAACGGGGGGGGAGAGACCCAGTACTTC.

The CDR3, as DNA: TGCGCCAGCAGCCAAGACAGGGGCTACGAGCAGTACTTC. It is translated as CASSQDRGYEQYF. This chain uses TRBV4-3 with TRBJ2-7; maybe TRBD1 (6 bases). The CDR3 length is 13 residues. Deletions cut 0 bases from V and 3 bases from J, with 6 bases between. The V gene's germline CDR1 is LGHNA and CDR2 YSLEER.

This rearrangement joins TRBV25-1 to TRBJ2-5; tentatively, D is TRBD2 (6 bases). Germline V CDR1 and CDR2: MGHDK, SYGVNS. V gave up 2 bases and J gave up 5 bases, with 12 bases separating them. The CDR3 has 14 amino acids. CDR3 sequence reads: CASSERGSFETQYF. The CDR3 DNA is TGTGCCAGCAGTGAACGGGGGTCCTTCGAGACCCAGTACTTC.

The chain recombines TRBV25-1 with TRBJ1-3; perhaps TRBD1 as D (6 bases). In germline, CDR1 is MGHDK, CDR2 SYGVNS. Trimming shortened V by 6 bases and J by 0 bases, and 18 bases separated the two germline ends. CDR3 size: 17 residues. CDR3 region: CASSRGAGPGSGNTIYF. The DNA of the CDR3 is TGTGCCAGCAGCCGGGGGGCAGGCCCAGGCTCTGGAAACACCATATATTTT. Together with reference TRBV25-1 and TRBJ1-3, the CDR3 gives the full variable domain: EADIYQTPRYLVIGTGKKITLECSQTMGHDKMYWYQQDPGMELHLIHYSYGVNSTEKGDLSSESTVSRIRTEHFPLTLESARPSHTSQYLCASSRGAGPGSGNTIYFGEGSWLTVV.

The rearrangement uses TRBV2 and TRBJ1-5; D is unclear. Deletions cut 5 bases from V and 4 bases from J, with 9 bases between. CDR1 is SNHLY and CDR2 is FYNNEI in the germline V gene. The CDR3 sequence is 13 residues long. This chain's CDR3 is CASSPFGNQPQHF. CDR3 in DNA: TGTGCCAGCAGTCCATTCGGGAATCAGCCCCAGCATTTT.

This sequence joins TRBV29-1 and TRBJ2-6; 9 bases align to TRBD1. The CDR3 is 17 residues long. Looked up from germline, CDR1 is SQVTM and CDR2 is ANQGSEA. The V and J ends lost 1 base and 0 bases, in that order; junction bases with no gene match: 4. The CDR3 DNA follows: TGCAGCGTTGAAGGGGGACAGGGACGCTCTGGGGCCAACGTCCTGACTTTC. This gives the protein CSVEGGQGRSGANVLTF. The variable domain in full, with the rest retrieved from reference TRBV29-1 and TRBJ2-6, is SAVISQKPSRDICQRGTSLTIQCQVDSQVTMMFWYRQQPGQSLTLIATANQGSEATYESGFVIDKFPISRPNLTFSTLTVSNMSPEDSSIYLCSVEGGQGRSGANVLTFGAGSRLTVL.

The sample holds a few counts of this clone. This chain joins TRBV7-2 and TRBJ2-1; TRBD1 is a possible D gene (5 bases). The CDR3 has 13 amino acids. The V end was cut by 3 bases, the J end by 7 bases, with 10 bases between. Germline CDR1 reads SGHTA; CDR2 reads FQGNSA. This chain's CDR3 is CASSFTKGNEQFF. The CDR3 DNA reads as TGTGCCAGCAGCTTCACTAAGGGGAATGAGCAGTTCTTC.

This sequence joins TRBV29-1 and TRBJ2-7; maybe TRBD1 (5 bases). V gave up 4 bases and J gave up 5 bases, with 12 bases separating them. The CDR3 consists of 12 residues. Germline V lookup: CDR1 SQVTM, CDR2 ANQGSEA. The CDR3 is CSVAPGSHEQYF. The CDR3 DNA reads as TGCAGCGTTGCCCCAGGGTCCCACGAGCAGTACTTC.

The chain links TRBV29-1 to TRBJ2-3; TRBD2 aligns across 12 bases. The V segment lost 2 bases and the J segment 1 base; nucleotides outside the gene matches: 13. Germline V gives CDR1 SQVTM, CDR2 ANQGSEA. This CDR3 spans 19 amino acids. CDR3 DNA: TGCAGCGTTGAACCCCGGTCGCGGAGACTAGCGGGAGGCACAGATACGCAGTATTTT. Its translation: CSVEPRSRRLAGGTDTQYF.

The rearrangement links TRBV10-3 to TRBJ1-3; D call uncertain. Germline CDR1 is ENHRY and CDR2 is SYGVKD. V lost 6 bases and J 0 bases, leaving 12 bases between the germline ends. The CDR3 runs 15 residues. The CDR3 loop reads CAIRLIGDSGNTIYF. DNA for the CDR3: TGTGCCATCAGGTTGATTGGAGACTCTGGAAACACCATATATTTT.

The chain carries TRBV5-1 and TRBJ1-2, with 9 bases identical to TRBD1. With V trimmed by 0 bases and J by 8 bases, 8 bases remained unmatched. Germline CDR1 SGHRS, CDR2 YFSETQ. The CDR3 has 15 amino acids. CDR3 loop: CASSLDWDRAGGYTF. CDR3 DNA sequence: TGCGCCAGCAGCTTGGATTGGGACAGGGCTGGAGGCTACACCTTC.

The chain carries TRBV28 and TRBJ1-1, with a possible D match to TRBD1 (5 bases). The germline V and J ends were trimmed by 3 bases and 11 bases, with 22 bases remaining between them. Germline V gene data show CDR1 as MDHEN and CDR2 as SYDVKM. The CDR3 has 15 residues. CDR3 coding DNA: TGTGCCAGCAGTTTTAATTCTCCAGGGCTGACGTTGGCTTTCTTT. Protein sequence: CASSFNSPGLTLAFF.

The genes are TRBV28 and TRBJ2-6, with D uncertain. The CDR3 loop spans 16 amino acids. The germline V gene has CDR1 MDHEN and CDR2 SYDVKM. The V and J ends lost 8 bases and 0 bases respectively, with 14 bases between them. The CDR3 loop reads CASGSTALSGANVLTF. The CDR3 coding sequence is TGTGCCAGCGGCAGTACCGCTCTCTCTGGGGCCAACGTCCTGACTTTC.